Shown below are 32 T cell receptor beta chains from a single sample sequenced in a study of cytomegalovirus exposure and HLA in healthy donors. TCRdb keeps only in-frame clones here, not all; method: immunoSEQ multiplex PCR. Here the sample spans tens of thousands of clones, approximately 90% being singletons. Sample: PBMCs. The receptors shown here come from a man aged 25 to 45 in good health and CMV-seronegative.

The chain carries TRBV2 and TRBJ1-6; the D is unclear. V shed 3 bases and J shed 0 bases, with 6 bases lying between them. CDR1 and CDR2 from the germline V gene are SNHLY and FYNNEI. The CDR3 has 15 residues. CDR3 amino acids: CASSEAVSYNSPLHF. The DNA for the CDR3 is TGTGCCAGCAGTGAGGCGGTCTCCTATAATTCACCCCTCCACTTT.

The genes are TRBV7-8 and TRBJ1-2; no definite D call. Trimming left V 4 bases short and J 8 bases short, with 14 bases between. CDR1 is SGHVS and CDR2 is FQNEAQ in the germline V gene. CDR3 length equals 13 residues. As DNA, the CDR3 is TGTGCCAGCAGCTCAGACACGGTATGGGGCTACACCTTC. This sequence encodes CASSSDTVWGYTF.

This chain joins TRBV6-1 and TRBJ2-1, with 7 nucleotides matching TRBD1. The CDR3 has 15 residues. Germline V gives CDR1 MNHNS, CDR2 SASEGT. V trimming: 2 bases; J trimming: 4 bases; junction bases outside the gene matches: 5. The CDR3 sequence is CASSEMRQGYNEQFF. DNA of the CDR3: TGTGCCAGCAGTGAAATGAGACAGGGATACAATGAGCAGTTCTTC.

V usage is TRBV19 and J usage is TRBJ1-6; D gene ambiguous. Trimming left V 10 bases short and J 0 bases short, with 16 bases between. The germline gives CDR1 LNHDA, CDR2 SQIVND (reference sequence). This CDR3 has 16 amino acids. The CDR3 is CATSQTHFSYNSPLHF. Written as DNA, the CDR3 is TGTGCCACTTCACAGACCCATTTCTCCTATAATTCACCCCTCCACTTT.

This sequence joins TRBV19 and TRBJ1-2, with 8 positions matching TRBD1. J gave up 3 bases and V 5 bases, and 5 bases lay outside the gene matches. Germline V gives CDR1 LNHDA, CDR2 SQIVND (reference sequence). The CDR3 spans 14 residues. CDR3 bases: TGTGCCAGTAGTGCCCAGGGGGCTTACTATGGCTACACCTTC. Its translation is CASSAQGAYYGYTF. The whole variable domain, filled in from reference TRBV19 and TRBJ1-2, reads DGGITQSPKYLFRKEGQNVTLSCEQNLNHDAMYWYRQDPGQGLRLIYYSQIVNDFQKGDIAEGYSVSREKKESFPLTVTSAQKNPTAFYLCASSAQGAYYGYTFGSGTRLTVV.

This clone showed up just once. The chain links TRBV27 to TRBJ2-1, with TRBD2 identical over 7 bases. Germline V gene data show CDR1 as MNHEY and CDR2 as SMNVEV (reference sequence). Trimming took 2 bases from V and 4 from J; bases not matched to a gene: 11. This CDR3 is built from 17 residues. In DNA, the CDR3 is TGTGCCAGCAGTTTAATTGGGGGGAGGGCCGGTTACAATGAGCAGTTCTTC. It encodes CASSLIGGRAGYNEQFF.

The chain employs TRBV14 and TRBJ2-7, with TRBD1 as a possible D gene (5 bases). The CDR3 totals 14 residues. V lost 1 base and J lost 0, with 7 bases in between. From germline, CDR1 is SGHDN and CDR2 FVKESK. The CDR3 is CASSQGTFSYEQYF. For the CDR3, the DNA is TGTGCCAGCAGCCAAGGGACATTCTCCTACGAGCAGTACTTC.

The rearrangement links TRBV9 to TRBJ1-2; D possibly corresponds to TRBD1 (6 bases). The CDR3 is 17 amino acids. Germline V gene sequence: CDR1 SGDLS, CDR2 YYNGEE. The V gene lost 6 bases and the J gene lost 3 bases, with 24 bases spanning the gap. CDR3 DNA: TGTGCCAGCACCCCTGTCCTATCTGTAAGGGGGTACTATGGCTACACCTTC. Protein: CASTPVLSVRGYYGYTF.

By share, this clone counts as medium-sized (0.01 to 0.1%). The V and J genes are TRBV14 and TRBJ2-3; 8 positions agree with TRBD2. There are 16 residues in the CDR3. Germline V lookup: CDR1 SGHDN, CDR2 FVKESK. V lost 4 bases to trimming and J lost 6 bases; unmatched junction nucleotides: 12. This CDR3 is CASSPWTASGGDTQYF. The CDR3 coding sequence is TGTGCCAGCAGCCCATGGACGGCTTCGGGGGGGGATACGCAGTATTTT.

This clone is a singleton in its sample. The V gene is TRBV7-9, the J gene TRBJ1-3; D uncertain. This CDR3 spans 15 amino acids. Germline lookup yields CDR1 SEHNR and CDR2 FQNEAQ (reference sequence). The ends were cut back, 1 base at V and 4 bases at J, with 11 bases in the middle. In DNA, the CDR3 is TGTGCCAGCAGCTTAGTCTCAAAGGAGGGAAACACCATATATTTT. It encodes CASSLVSKEGNTIYF.

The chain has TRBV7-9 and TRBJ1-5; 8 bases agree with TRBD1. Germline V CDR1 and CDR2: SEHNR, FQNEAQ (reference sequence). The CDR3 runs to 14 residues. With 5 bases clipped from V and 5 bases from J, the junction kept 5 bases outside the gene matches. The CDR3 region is CASSPGGAYQPQHF. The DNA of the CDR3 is TGTGCCAGCAGCCCAGGGGGCGCTTATCAGCCCCAGCATTTT.

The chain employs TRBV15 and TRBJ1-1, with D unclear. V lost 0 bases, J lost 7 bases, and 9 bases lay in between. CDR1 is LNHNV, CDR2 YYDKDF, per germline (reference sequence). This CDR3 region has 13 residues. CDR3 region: CATSRERQVEAFF. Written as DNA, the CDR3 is TGTGCCACCAGCAGAGAGAGACAAGTTGAAGCTTTCTTT.

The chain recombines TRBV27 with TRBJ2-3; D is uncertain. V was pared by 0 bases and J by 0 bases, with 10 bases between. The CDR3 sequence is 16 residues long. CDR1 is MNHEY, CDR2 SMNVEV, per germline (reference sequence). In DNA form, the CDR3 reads TGTGCCAGCAGTTTATCGGAGAGGCTTAGCACAGATACGCAGTATTTT. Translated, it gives CASSLSERLSTDTQYF.

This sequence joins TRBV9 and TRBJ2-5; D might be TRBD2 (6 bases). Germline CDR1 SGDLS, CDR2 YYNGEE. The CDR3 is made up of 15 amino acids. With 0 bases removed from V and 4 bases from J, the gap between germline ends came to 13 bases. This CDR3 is CASSVAGGGGETQYF. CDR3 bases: TGTGCCAGCAGCGTAGCCGGGGGTGGCGGAGAGACCCAGTACTTC.

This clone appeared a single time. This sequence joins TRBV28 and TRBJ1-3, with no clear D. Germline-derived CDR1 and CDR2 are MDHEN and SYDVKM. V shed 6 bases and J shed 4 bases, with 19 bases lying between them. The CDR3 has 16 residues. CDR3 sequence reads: CASSLYPESGGNTIYF. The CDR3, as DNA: TGTGCCAGCAGCCTCTACCCGGAATCGGGGGGAAACACCATATATTTT.

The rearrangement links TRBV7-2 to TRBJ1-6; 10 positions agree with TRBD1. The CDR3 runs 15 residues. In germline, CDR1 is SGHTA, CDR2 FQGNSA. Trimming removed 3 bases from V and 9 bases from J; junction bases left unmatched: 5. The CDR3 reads CASSFRQGAISPLHF. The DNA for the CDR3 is TGTGCCAGCAGCTTCAGACAGGGGGCGATTTCACCCCTCCACTTT.

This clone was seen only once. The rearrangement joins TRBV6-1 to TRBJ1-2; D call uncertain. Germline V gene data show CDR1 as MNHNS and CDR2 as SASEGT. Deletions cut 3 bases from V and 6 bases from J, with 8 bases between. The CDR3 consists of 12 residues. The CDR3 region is CASSEDSNGYTF. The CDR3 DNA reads TGTGCCAGCAGTGAGGACTCAAATGGCTACACCTTC.

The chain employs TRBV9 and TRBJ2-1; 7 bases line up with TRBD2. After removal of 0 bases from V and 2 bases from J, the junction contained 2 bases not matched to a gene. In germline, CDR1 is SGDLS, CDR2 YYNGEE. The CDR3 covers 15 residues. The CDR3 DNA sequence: TGTGCCAGCAGCGTAGCTAGCGGTCCCTACAATGAGCAGTTCTTC. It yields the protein CASSVASGPYNEQFF.

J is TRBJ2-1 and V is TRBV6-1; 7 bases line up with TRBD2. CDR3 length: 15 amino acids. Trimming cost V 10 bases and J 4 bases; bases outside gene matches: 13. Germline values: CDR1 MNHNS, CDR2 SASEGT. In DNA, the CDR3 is TGTGCCACCCCGGCCACTAGCGCTGAATACAATGAGCAGTTCTTC. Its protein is CATPATSAEYNEQFF.

CDR3 in amino acids: CASSYPRGYGYTF. The CDR3 DNA reads TGTGCCAGCAGTTACCCCAGGGGATATGGCTACACCTTC. The chain recombines TRBV27 with TRBJ1-2; D possibly corresponds to TRBD1 (6 bases). The CDR3 spans 13 residues. V was shortened by 4 bases and J by 5 bases, with 11 bases between the two germline ends. CDR1 and CDR2 (germline): MNHEY, SMNVEV (reference sequence).

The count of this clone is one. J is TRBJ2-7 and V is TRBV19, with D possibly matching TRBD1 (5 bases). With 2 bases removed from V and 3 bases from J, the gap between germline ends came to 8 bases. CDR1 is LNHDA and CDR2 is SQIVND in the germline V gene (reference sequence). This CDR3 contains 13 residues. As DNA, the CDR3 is TGTGCCAGTAGTATACGGCAGGGCTACGAGCAGTACTTC. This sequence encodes CASSIRQGYEQYF.

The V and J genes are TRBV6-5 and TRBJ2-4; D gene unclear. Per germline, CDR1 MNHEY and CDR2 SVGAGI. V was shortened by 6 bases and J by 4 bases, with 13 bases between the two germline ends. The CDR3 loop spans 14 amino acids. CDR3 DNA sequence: TGTGCCAGCAGCCAAACTATGATGAAAAACATTCAGTACTTC. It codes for CASSQTMMKNIQYF.

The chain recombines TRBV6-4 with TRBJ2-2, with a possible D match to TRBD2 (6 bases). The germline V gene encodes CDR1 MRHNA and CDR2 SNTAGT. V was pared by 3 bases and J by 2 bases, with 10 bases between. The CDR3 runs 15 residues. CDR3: CASSETGGNTGELFF. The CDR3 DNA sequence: TGTGCCAGCAGTGAAACCGGGGGAAACACCGGGGAGCTGTTTTTT.

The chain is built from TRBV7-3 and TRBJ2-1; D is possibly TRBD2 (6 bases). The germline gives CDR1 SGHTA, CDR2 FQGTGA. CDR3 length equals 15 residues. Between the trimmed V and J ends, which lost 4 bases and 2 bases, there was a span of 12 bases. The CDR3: CASSSERATYNEQFF. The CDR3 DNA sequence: TGTGCCAGCAGCTCGGAGCGGGCTACCTACAATGAGCAGTTCTTC.

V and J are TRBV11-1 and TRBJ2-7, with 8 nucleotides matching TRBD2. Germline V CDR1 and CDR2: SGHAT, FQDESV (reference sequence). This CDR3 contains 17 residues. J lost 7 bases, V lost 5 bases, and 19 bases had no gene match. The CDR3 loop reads CASSPEWAGGPFKEQYF. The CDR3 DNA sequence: TGTGCCAGCAGCCCGGAATGGGCGGGAGGACCGTTCAAAGAGCAGTACTTC.

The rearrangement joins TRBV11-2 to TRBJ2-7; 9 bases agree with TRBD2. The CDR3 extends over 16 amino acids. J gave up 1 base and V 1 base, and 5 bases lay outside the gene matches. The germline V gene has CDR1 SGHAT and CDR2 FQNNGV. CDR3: CASSLGLAVRSYEQYF. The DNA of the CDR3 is TGTGCCAGCAGCTTAGGACTAGCGGTTAGGTCCTACGAGCAGTACTTC.

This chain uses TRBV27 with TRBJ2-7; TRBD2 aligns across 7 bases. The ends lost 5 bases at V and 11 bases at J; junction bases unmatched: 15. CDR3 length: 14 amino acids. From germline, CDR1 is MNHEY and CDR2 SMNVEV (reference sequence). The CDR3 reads CASSPAGLTTPEYF. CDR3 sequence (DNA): TGTGCCAGCAGTCCAGCGGGACTCACAACTCCGGAGTACTTC.

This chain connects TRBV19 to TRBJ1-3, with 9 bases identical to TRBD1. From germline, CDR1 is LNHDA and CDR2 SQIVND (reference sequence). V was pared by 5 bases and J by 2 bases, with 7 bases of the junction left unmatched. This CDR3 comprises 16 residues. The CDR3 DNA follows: TGTGCCAGTAGTCCCGACAGGGGGGTTACTGGAAACACCATATATTTT. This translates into CASSPDRGVTGNTIYF.

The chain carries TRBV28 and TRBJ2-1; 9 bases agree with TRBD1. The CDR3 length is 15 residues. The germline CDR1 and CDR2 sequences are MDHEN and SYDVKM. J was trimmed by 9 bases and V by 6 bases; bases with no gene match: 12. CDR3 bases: TGTGCCAGCAGCCCGGCCCCGGGACAGGGTGTTGAGCAGTTCTTC. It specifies CASSPAPGQGVEQFF.

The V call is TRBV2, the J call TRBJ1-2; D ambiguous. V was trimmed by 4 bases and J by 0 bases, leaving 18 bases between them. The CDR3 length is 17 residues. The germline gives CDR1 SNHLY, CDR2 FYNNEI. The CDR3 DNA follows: TGTGCCAGCAGTGTCGGGCCGGCGGGGAGTACTAACTATGGCTACACCTTC. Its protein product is CASSVGPAGSTNYGYTF.

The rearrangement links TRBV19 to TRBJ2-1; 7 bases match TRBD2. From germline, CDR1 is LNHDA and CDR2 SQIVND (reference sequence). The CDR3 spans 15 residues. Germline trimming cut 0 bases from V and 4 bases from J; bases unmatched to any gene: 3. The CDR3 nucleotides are TGTGCCAGTAGTATAGATAGGGGACTATACAATGAGCAGTTCTTC. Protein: CASSIDRGLYNEQFF.

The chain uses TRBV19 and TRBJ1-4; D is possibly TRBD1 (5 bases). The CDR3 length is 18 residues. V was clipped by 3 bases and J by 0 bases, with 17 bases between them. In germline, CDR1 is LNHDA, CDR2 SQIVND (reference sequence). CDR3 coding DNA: TGTGCCAGTAGTATGAAGGGCCGGACATCTGCAACTAATGAAAAACTGTTTTTT. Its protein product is CASSMKGRTSATNEKLFF.